This T cell receptor beta chain was captured in a study of blood T cell repertoires in COVID-19. Here immunoSEQ multiplex PCR was the method, and the copy in TCRdb shows in-frame clones only, minus some. The sample carries approximately 58,000 clones, roughly 84% recorded once. With V trimmed by 6 bases and J by 6 bases, 11 bases remained unmatched. CDR3 length equals 14 residues. Germline CDR1 reads WSHSY; CDR2 reads SAAADI. This clone was seen a handful of times. This clonotype was obtained from a woman aged 55 to 70 with acute or convalescent COVID-19. The chain combines TRBV10-2 with TRBJ2-7, with 7 bases identical to TRBD1. The sequenced sample was peripheral blood. CDR3 region: CASRIPDRVSEQYF. CDR3 coding DNA: TGCGCCAGCAGAATACCTGACAGGGTCTCCGAGCAGTACTTC.